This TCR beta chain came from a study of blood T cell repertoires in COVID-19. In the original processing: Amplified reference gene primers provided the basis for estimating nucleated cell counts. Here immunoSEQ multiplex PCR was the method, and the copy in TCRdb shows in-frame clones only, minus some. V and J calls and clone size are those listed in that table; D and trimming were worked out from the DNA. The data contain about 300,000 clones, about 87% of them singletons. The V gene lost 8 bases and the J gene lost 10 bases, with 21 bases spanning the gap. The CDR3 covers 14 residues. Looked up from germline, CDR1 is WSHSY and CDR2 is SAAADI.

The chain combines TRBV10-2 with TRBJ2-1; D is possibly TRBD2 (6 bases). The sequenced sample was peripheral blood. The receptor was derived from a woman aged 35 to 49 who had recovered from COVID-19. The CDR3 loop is CASGDSDGFSEQFF. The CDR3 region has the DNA TGCGCCAGCGGGGACTCGGACGGGTTTAGCGAGCAGTTCTTC.